Below, 19 T cell receptor beta chains from the same sample are listed, as sequenced in a study of T-cell reconstitution after alpha-beta-depleted transplantation in children. TCRbeta library construction was performed incorporating unique molecular identifiers. TCRdb passed the PCR reads through MiXCR, listing each CDR3 protein once. Of approximately 500,000 distinct CDR3 sequences in the sample, about a quarter were seen once. Material: PBMCs, obtained before TCRalphabeta/CD19-depleted stem cell transplant. All receptors derive from a boy in the first two years of life with Wiskott-Aldrich syndrome, due to receive a stem cell transplant.

This clonotype came up a few times. This chain uses TRBV28 with TRBJ2-7; D is undetermined. The CDR3 loop spans 16 amino acids. V gave up 2 bases and J gave up 4 bases, with 18 bases separating them. CDR1 and CDR2 (germline): MDHEN, SYDVKM. In nucleotides, the CDR3 is TGTGCCAGCAGTTTAGCATCGACCCCAGCCCCTTACGAGCAGTACTTC. It yields the protein CASSLASTPAPYEQYF.

This clonotype was picked up a small number of times. The genes are TRBV10-3 and TRBJ2-1, with 9 positions matching TRBD2. Germline-derived CDR1 and CDR2 are ENHRY and SYGVKD. CDR3 length equals 14 residues. J lost 5 bases, V lost 10 bases, and 9 bases had no gene match. CDR3 sequence: CASLAGVTHNEQFF. The CDR3 coding sequence is TGTGCCAGCTTAGCGGGAGTGACCCACAATGAGCAGTTCTTC.

Only a few counts were recorded for this clonotype. This chain links TRBV12-3 or TRBV12-4 with TRBJ2-3; TRBD2 matches 11 bases. The CDR3 has 15 residues. V shed 3 bases and J 1 base; nucleotides not matched to a gene: 0. CDR3 coding DNA: TGTGCCAGCAGTTTGACTAGCGGGGGCACAGATACGCAGTATTTT. Protein: CASSLTSGGTDTQYF.

The CDR3 DNA sequence: TGTGCCAGCAGCTCATTTTATGGGGGCGAGCAGTACTTC. It is translated as CASSSFYGGEQYF. The V gene is TRBV7-8, the J gene TRBJ2-7; tentatively, D is TRBD1 or TRBD2 (5 bases each). Looked up from germline, CDR1 is SGHVS and CDR2 is FQNEAQ. Deletions cut 4 bases from V and 6 bases from J, with 13 bases between. The CDR3 loop spans 13 amino acids. The variable domain in full, with the rest retrieved from reference TRBV7-8 and TRBJ2-7, is GAGVSQSPRYKVAKRGQDVALRCDPISGHVSLFWYQQALGQGPEFLTYFQNEAQLDKSGLPSDRFFAERPEGSVSTLKIQRTQQEDSAVYLCASSSFYGGEQYFGPGTRLTVT.

Concerning this clonotype itself: One junction end does not reproduce the germline sequence, and a read error may be involved. The chain uses TRBV4-2 and TRBJ2-5; 9 bases map to TRBD1. The CDR3 spans 15 residues. The germline CDR1 and CDR2 sequences are LGHNA and YNFKEQ. CDR3 sequence (DNA): TGTGCCAGCAGCAAAGATTACAGGGGGCTAGAGACCCAGTACTTC. It translates to CASSKDYRGLETQYF.

The V gene is TRBV20-1, the J gene TRBJ2-7, with a possible D match to TRBD1 (6 bases). This CDR3 is built from 13 residues. CDR1 DFQATT and CDR2 SNEGSKA come from the germline V gene (reference sequence). V was pared by 4 bases and J by 5 bases, with 15 bases between. CDR3 sequence: CSAKRSGVNEQYF. The CDR3 coding sequence is TGCAGTGCTAAGCGGTCAGGGGTGAACGAGCAGTACTTC.

This clonotype was detected only a few times. The rearrangement links TRBV27 to TRBJ1-1; tentatively, D is TRBD1 (6 bases). Germline V gene data show CDR1 as MNHEY and CDR2 as SMNVEV (reference sequence). The ends were cut back, 6 bases at V and 1 base at J, with 9 bases in the middle. This CDR3 has 13 amino acids. The DNA of the CDR3 is TGTGCCAGCAGGTGGACAGAGAACACTGAAGCTTTCTTT. This encodes CASRWTENTEAFF.

The rearrangement uses TRBV2 and TRBJ1-5; no firm D call. V was trimmed by 2 bases and J by 4 bases, leaving 6 bases between them. The V gene's germline CDR1 is SNHLY and CDR2 FYNNEI. The CDR3 is 13 residues long. The CDR3 coding sequence is TGTGCCAGCAGTGAAAGGGCGAATCAGCCCCAGCATTTT. Encoded protein: CASSERANQPQHF.

J is TRBJ2-7 and V is TRBV20-1; the D is unclear. Per germline, CDR1 DFQATT and CDR2 SNEGSKA (reference sequence). V was pared by 0 bases and J by 2 bases, with 14 bases between. The CDR3 spans 15 residues. CDR3 protein: CSARDGPSKTYEQYF. CDR3 bases: TGCAGTGCTAGAGATGGTCCCTCGAAGACCTACGAGCAGTACTTC.

The chain has TRBV6-1 and TRBJ2-3, with D perhaps being TRBD1 or TRBD2 (5 bases each). Germline CDR1 reads MNHNS; CDR2 reads SASEGT. The CDR3 extends over 15 amino acids. Trimming pared 4 bases from V and 3 bases from J, leaving 14 bases between. The CDR3 region has the DNA TGTGCCAGCAGTGTCCGGGACCGCGGAACAGATACGCAGTATTTT. Protein sequence: CASSVRDRGTDTQYF.

The chain couples TRBV20-1 to TRBJ2-5; D gene ambiguous. Germline loops: CDR1 DFQATT, CDR2 SNEGSKA (reference sequence). CDR3 length: 14 residues. V lost 3 bases and J lost 0, with 11 bases in between. The CDR3 bases are TGCAGTGCTAGGTTCCCCCTGAACCAAGAGACCCAGTACTTC. As protein: CSARFPLNQETQYF.

The genes are TRBV5-1 and TRBJ2-2; D gene ambiguous. CDR1 is SGHRS and CDR2 is YFSETQ in the germline V gene. This CDR3 has 14 residues. Between the trimmed V and J ends, which lost 0 bases and 6 bases, there was a span of 9 bases. The CDR3 protein is CASSLVTVAGELFF. The CDR3 nucleotides read TGCGCCAGCAGCTTGGTGACGGTAGCCGGGGAGCTGTTTTTT.

In its sample, this clonotype was seen a few times. The chain couples TRBV5-1 to TRBJ1-2; tentatively, D is TRBD1 (5 bases). CDR3 size: 13 residues. The V end lost 4 bases, the J end lost 0 bases, and 7 bases lay between the germline ends. CDR1 and CDR2 (germline): SGHRS, YFSETQ. The CDR3 reads CASSKDTNYGYTF. CDR3 in DNA: TGCGCCAGCAGCAAGGACACTAACTATGGCTACACCTTC.

The chain uses TRBV28 and TRBJ1-5; D is unclear. Per germline, CDR1 MDHEN and CDR2 SYDVKM. Trimming pared 6 bases from V and 9 bases from J, leaving 24 bases between. This CDR3 contains 16 residues. CDR3 in amino acids: CASRTPKISVVSPQHF. The DNA for the CDR3 is TGTGCCAGCAGGACTCCGAAGATATCTGTAGTTTCGCCCCAGCATTTT.

In its sample, this clonotype was seen a few times. This chain joins TRBV29-1 and TRBJ1-3; no clear D gene. Germline V gives CDR1 SQVTM, CDR2 ANQGSEA. The CDR3 contains 15 residues. The germline V and J ends were trimmed by 0 bases and 3 bases, with 12 bases remaining between them. CDR3 sequence: CSVEDEKGGGNTIYF. The CDR3 DNA reads TGCAGCGTTGAAGATGAGAAGGGTGGTGGAAACACCATATATTTT.

The chain employs TRBV10-3 and TRBJ2-1; maybe TRBD1 (6 bases). V lost 9 bases and J lost 0, with 9 bases in between. CDR1 and CDR2 from the germline V gene are ENHRY and SYGVKD. This CDR3 spans 13 amino acids. CDR3 in amino acids: CAMQGSSYNEQFF. As DNA, the CDR3 is TGTGCCATGCAGGGGAGCTCCTACAATGAGCAGTTCTTC.

The sample holds a few counts of this clonotype. The chain has TRBV6-2 or TRBV6-3 and TRBJ2-3; D is possibly TRBD1 or TRBD2 (6 bases each). Germline CDR1 MNHEY, CDR2 SVGEGT. The CDR3 is 13 amino acids. The germline V and J ends were trimmed by 10 bases and 4 bases, with 15 bases remaining between them. The chain's CDR3 is CAIRGPAADTQYF. The CDR3 DNA is TGTGCCATCCGGGGGCCGGCCGCAGATACGCAGTATTTT.

The chain uses TRBV5-1 and TRBJ2-1; D not resolved. With 5 bases removed from V and 1 base from J, the gap between germline ends came to 16 bases. Germline values: CDR1 SGHRS, CDR2 YFSETQ. This CDR3 spans 16 amino acids. The CDR3 protein is CASRYTAVASYNEQFF. CDR3 bases: TGCGCCAGCAGATATACTGCGGTAGCTTCCTACAATGAGCAGTTCTTC.

In this sample, this clonotype turned up a few times. The gene calls are TRBV6-5 and TRBJ2-6, with D uncertain. The CDR3 runs 14 residues. Germline CDR1 reads MNHEY; CDR2 reads SVGAGI. Between the trimmed V and J ends, which lost 0 bases and 4 bases, there was a span of 4 bases. CDR3 region: CASSYSHGANVLTF. The CDR3 coding sequence is TGTGCCAGCAGTTACTCGCACGGGGCCAACGTCCTGACTTTC.